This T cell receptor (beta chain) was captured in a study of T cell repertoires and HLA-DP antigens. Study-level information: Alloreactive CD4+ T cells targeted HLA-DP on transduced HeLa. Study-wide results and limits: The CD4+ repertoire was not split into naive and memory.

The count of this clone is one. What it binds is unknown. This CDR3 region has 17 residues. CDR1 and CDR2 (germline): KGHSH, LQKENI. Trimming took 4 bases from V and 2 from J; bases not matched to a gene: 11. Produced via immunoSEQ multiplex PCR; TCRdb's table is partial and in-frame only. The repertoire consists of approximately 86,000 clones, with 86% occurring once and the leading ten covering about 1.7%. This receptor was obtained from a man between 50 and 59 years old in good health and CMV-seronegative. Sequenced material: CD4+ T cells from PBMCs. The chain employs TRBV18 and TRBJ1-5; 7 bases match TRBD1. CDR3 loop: CASSLTFEGAGNQPQHF. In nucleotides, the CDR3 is TGTGCCAGCTCACTTACGTTCGAGGGGGCTGGCAATCAGCCCCAGCATTTT. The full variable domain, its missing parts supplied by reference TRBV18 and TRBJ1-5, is NAGVMQNPRHLVRRRGQEARLRCSPMKGHSHVYWYRQLPEEGLKFMVYLQKENIIDESGMPKERFSAEFPKEGPSILRIQQVVRGDSAAYFCASSLTFEGAGNQPQHFGDGTRLSIL.